The rows below give T cell receptor beta chains drawn from one sample of a study of OX40 agonist ivuxolimab in advanced cancers. Libraries were prepared by immunoSEQ multiplex PCR; TCRdb keeps only in-frame clonotypes and omits some of them. Among tens of thousands of clones listed, roughly 92% were seen once. The specimen comprised CD4+ or CD8+ T cells sorted from blood, sampled in a trial of the OX40 agonist ivuxolimab. The receptors here all came from an adult with an advanced solid tumor such as melanoma, head and neck, liver or kidney cancer. Both conserved end residues are part of each CDR3. A D gene is named only where the DNA matches it firmly. Clone size is shown for a subset of rows, as once, few, many or a class of expanded clone.

TRBV19	TRBJ1-5	.	.	TGTGCCAGTACTCCCCAGAGGGATCAGCCCCAGCATTTT	CASTPQRDQPQHF
TRBV7-3	TRBJ2-6	.	TRBD1	TGTGCCAGCAGCGGGACAGGGTCCCCTTCCGGCGGGGCCAACGTCCTGACTTTC	CASSGTGSPSGGANVLTF
TRBV28	TRBJ2-4	.	TRBD1	TGTGCCAGCAGTCCCACAGGGGGACAAAACATTCAGTACTTC	CASSPTGGQNIQYF
TRBV9	TRBJ1-3	.	.	TGTGCCAGCAGCGTACGTCACGATGGGGGATCTTCTACCATATATTTT	CASSVRHDGGSSTIYF
TRBV28	TRBJ1-5	once	TRBD1	TGTGCCAGCAGGGCGAGAAGGGGGCCCAATCAGCCCCAGCATTTT	CASRARRGPNQPQHF
TRBV6-1	TRBJ2-7	.	.	TGTGCCACCTATAGGCTGGGGCGAAGTTCCTACGAGCAGTACTTC	CATYRLGRSSYEQYF
TRBV5-1	TRBJ2-7	few	.	TGCGCCAGCAGCCCGTCCGGGGATCGCGAGCAGTACTTC	CASSPSGDREQYF
TRBV5-6	TRBJ2-7	.	.	TGTGCCAGCCCCTATCAAAGGGCCAGAGCCTCCTACGAGCAGTACTTC	CASPYQRARASYEQYF
TRBV19	TRBJ2-7	.	TRBD2	TGTGCCAGTAGTATAGACCGGACTAGCGGGAGAGGTAACGAGCAGTACTTC	CASSIDRTSGRGNEQYF
TRBV6-5	TRBJ1-1	.	.	TGTGCCAGCAGTTATAGCTCCAACACTGAAGCTTTCTTT	CASSYSSNTEAFF
TRBV5-4	TRBJ2-7	.	TRBD2	TGTGCCAGCAGCAAGGGGACTAGCGGGAGATTATCCTACGAGCAGTACTTC	CASSKGTSGRLSYEQYF
TRBV9	TRBJ2-1	.	TRBD2	TGTGCCAGCAGCGTAGCGGGAGGGCCTTTCAATGAGCAGTTCTTC	CASSVAGGPFNEQFF
TRBV11-2	TRBJ2-7	.	.	TGTGCCAGCACAGGCGGACCGAGCCATCGCGAGCAGTACTTC	CASTGGPSHREQYF
TRBV15	TRBJ2-5	.	TRBD1	TGTGCCACCAGCAGAGGAGGGGACAGGGCCCTCCGAGAGACCCAGTACTTC	CATSRGGDRALRETQYF
TRBV6-1	TRBJ2-2	few	.	TGTGCCAGCAGTGAAGCAGGGGGGAACGGGGAGCTGTTTTTT	CASSEAGGNGELFF
TRBV5-1	TRBJ2-5	.	.	TGCGCCAGCAGCTTGGTGGCAGGGGAGGGAGAGACCCAGTACTTC	CASSLVAGEGETQYF
TRBV2	TRBJ2-7	.	.	TGTGCCAGCAGCGGACCCAACGCCTACGAGCAGTACTTC	CASSGPNAYEQYF
TRBV2	TRBJ2-3	once	.	TGTGCCAGCAGTGAATCCCTCCCTCCTAATACGCAGTATTTT	CASSESLPPNTQYF
TRBV30	TRBJ2-5	.	.	TGTGCCTGGAGTGTGGGGAGAGAGACCCAGTACTTC	CAWSVGRETQYF
TRBV5-5	TRBJ2-5	.	.	TGTGCCAGCAGCTTGGTGGAGGAGACCCAGTACTTC	CASSLVEETQYF
TRBV7-3	TRBJ2-3	.	TRBD2	TGTGCCAGCAGCCCGGGACTAGCGGGGACCACAGATACGCAGTATTTT	CASSPGLAGTTDTQYF
TRBV7-6	TRBJ2-5	few	TRBD2	TGTGCCAGCAGCTTAGCCCCTAGCGGGGTACCCGAGACCCAGTACTTC	CASSLAPSGVPETQYF
TRBV7-6	TRBJ2-5	.	TRBD2	TGTGCCAGCAGCCAATCGCCGGGACTAGCGGAAGAGACCCAGTACTTC	CASSQSPGLAEETQYF
TRBV2	TRBJ2-7	.	TRBD1	TGTGCCAGCAGTTCCACCGGGACAGTTCCCTACGAGCAGTACTTC	CASSSTGTVPYEQYF
TRBV2	TRBJ1-6	.	.	TGTGCCAGCAGTCGGAGGAATTCACCCCTCCACTTT	CASSRRNSPLHF
TRBV18	TRBJ2-2	.	TRBD1	TGTGCCAGCTCGCAACAGGGGGCCACCGGGGAGCTGTTTTTT	CASSQQGATGELFF
TRBV7-8	TRBJ1-2	.	.	TGTGCCAGCAGCTTCGGGGGATCGGGCTATGGCTACACCTTC	CASSFGGSGYGYTF
TRBV19	TRBJ1-2	.	TRBD1	TGTGCCAGTAGGACAGGGGCGGAGGACTATGGCTACACCTTC	CASRTGAEDYGYTF
TRBV2	TRBJ1-1	.	.	TGTGCCAGCAGTGAAGAGGGGGGTCTGGGCACTGAAGCTTTCTTT	CASSEEGGLGTEAFF
TRBV4-1	TRBJ2-3	.	TRBD2	TGCGCCAGCAGCCAGGACATACTAGCGTCGGTGGGAACAGATACGCAGTATTTT	CASSQDILASVGTDTQYF
TRBV10-1	TRBJ1-6	.	.	TGCGCCAGCAGTGATGGGGTTTTAGGCAGTCATTCACCCCTCCACTTT	CASSDGVLGSHSPLHF
TRBV27	TRBJ1-1	.	.	TGTGCCAGCAGTTTATTTAGAGGTGGAGGCACTGAAGCTTTCTTT	CASSLFRGGGTEAFF
TRBV18	TRBJ2-1	once	.	TGTGCCAGCTATCCGGGACTCGAGGCCGACAATGAGCAGTTCTTC	CASYPGLEADNEQFF
TRBV6-1	TRBJ1-1	.	.	TGTGCCAGCACCCGAACCTTAGGGGAAGGGGAAGCTTTCTTT	CASTRTLGEGEAFF
TRBV18	TRBJ2-1	.	.	TGTGCCAGCTCACCACCGGGGACTGTGCGAGATGAGCAGTTCTTC	CASSPPGTVRDEQFF
TRBV4-1	TRBJ1-5	.	.	TGCGCCAGCAGCCTATTAGACAGCCCCACTCAGCCCCAGCATTTT	CASSLLDSPTQPQHF
TRBV4-1	TRBJ1-3	once	TRBD1	TGCGCCAGCAGCCCCGGACAGGGGATGACTGGAAACACCATATATTTT	CASSPGQGMTGNTIYF
TRBV10-3	TRBJ2-1	.	.	TGTGCCATCAGACCCGACTCCCAAGGCGATGAGCAGTTCTTC	CAIRPDSQGDEQFF
TRBV4-1	TRBJ2-1	.	.	TGCGCCAGCAGCCAAGACACGACAGCCGACAATGAGCAGTTCTTC	CASSQDTTADNEQFF
TRBV30	TRBJ1-4	.	.	TGTGCCTGGAGTCGATTTTTTCCTGGCGAAAAACTGTTTTTT	CAWSRFFPGEKLFF
TRBV7-8	TRBJ2-7	.	.	TGTGCCAGCAGCCTCAGGGTGGGGGAGCAGTACTTC	CASSLRVGEQYF
TRBV5-8	TRBJ2-5	.	.	TGTGCCAGCAGCTTACACTTGTACCAAGAGACCCAGTACTTC	CASSLHLYQETQYF
TRBV5-6	TRBJ2-7	once	.	TGTGCCAGCAGCTCGAGCGGGGCAGGGGGCTACGAGCAGTACTTC	CASSSSGAGGYEQYF
TRBV5-1	TRBJ1-2	.	.	TGCGCCAGCAGCTTGGTAGGGAATTCCTATGGCTACACCTTC	CASSLVGNSYGYTF